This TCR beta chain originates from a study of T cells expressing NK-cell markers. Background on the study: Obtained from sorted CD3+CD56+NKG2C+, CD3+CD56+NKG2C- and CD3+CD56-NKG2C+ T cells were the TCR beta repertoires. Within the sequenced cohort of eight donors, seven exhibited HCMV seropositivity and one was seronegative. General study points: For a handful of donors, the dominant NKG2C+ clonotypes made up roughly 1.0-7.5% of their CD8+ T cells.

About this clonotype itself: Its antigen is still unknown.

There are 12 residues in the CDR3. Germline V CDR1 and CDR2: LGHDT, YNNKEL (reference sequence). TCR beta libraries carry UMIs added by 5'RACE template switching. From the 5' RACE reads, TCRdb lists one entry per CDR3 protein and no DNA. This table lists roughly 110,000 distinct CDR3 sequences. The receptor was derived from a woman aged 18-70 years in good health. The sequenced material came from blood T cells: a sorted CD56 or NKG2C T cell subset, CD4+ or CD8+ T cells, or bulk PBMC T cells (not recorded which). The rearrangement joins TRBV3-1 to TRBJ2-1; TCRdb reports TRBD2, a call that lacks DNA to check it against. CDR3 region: CASSDPRECQFF.